This T cell receptor beta chain was retrieved from a study of cytomegalovirus exposure and HLA in healthy donors. Study-wide points: In vitro work confirmed that a few CMV-associated chains recognize CMV antigens. Researchers reported in a later analysis that a missense DCLRE1C variant was tied to TCR beta V- and J-gene trimming.

Vbeta (60) and Jbeta (13) primers were used in the PCR. Some clones are missing from TCRdb's copy, which holds only in-frame ones; the method was immunoSEQ multiplex PCR. Here the sample spans 110,000 or so clones, roughly 80% being singletons. From germline, CDR1 is MNHNS and CDR2 SASEGT. This CDR3 has 16 residues. V shed 4 bases, J shed 3 bases, and the junction held 11 bases outside the gene matches. As concerns this clone: Its antigen is unknown.

Sequenced material: PBMCs. The chain combines TRBV6-1 with TRBJ1-2, with 7 bases fitting TRBD1. This TCR was sampled from a middle-aged man in good health and CMV-seropositive. CDR3 coding DNA: TGTGCCAGCAGTGCCCCGGGACAGAGAATTTACTATGGCTACACCTTC. Translated, it gives CASSAPGQRIYYGYTF.